One sample yielded the 3 T cell receptor beta chains listed below, sequenced in a study of early T cells in non-severe SARS-CoV-2 infection. One entry per CDR3 protein results from TCRdb running MiXCR on the 5' RACE reads. The table lists 25,000 to 30,000 distinct CDR3 sequences, roughly 5.1% of them singletons. Sequenced: whole blood. The receptors were sampled from an adult who was a healthcare worker with PCR-confirmed SARS-CoV-2 infection or an uninfected control (not recorded which).

This clonotype was observed at least ten times. In DNA, the CDR3 is TGCGCCAGCAGCTTAGCCGGAAGCTCCTACAATGAGCAGTTCTTC. Its protein product is CASSLAGSSYNEQFF. The chain combines TRBV5-1 with TRBJ2-1; the D is unclear. V lost 2 bases and J lost 0, with 9 bases in between. The CDR3 consists of 15 residues. The germline gives CDR1 SGHRS, CDR2 YFSETQ.

This clonotype was counted ten times or more. The J gene is TRBJ2-7, the V gene TRBV25-1, with D possibly matching TRBD1 (6 bases). The CDR3 sequence is 14 residues long. The V and J ends lost 4 bases and 6 bases respectively, with 16 bases between them. Germline CDR1 reads MGHDK; CDR2 reads SYGVNS. CDR3 in amino acids: CASSGTVKGREQYF. Written as DNA, the CDR3 is TGTGCCAGCAGTGGGACAGTCAAGGGTCGCGAGCAGTACTTC.

This clonotype was seen ten or more times. The J gene is TRBJ1-1, the V gene TRBV11-2; D gene unclear. The germline CDR1 and CDR2 sequences are SGHAT and FQNNGV. The CDR3 spans 14 residues. Trimming left V 5 bases short and J 4 bases short, with 14 bases between. The CDR3 nucleotides are TGTGCCAGCAGCCCCGCGGGAGGTTCCACTGAAGCTTTCTTT. The encoded protein is CASSPAGGSTEAFF.